The sequence of this TCR beta chain was determined in a study of blood T cell repertoires in COVID-19. Looking at the study overall: From the United States, Italy and Spain came samples of acute and convalescent COVID-19. From T cells, B-cell-depleted T cells, or PBMCs came the material, which was cDNA or gDNA.

The V gene lost 3 bases and the J gene lost 1 base, with 12 bases spanning the gap. The germline V gene encodes CDR1 MNHEY and CDR2 SVGAGI. This CDR3 has 15 amino acids. Using immunoSEQ multiplex PCR, the repertoire was profiled, and TCRdb retains in-frame clones only, with some absent. The sample has some 200,000 clones, more than 75% seen once. The chain has TRBV6-5 and TRBJ1-1; D is undetermined. The TCR originated in a middle-aged man with active or convalescent COVID-19. Material for sequencing was peripheral blood. The CDR3 region is CASSYSQWSNTEAFF. The CDR3 region has the DNA TGTGCCAGCAGTTATTCGCAGTGGTCGAACACTGAAGCTTTCTTT.